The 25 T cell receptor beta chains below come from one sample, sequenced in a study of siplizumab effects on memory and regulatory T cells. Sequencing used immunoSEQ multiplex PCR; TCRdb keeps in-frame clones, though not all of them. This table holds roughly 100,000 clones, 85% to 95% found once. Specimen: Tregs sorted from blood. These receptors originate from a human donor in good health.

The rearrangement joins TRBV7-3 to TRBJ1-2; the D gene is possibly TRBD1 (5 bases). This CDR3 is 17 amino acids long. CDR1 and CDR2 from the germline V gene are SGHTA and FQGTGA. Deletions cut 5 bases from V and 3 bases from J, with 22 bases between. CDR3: CASSPSGGSYLDYGYTF. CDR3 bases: TGTGCCAGCAGCCCGTCCGGGGGGTCCTACCTTGACTATGGCTACACCTTC.

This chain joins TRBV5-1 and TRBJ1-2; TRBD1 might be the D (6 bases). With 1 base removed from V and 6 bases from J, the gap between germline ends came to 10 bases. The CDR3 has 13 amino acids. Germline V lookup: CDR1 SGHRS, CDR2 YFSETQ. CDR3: CASSLRTDDGYTF. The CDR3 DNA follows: TGCGCCAGCAGCTTGCGGACAGATGATGGCTACACCTTC.

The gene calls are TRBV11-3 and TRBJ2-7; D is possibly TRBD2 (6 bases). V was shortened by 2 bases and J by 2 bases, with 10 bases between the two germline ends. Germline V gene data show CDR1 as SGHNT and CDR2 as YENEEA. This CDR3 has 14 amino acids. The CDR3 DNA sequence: TGTGCCAGCAGCTTAAAAGGGAGGCCCTACGAGCAGTACTTC. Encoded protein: CASSLKGRPYEQYF.

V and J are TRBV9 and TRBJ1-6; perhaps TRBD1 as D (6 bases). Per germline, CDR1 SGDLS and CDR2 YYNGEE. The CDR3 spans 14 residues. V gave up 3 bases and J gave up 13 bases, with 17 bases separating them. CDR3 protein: CASSDGQPGRPLHF. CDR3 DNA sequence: TGTGCCAGCAGCGACGGACAGCCTGGAAGGCCCCTCCACTTT.

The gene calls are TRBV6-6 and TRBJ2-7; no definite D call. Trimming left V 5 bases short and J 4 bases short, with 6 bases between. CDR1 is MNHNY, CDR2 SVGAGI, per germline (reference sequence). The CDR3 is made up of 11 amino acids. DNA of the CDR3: TGTGCCAGCAGTCAGAGTTACGAGCAGTACTTC. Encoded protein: CASSQSYEQYF.

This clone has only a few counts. The CDR3 region has the DNA TGTGCCACTGGCGGCTACAATGAGCAGTTCTTC. Translating it yields CATGGYNEQFF. This chain connects TRBV10-3 to TRBJ2-1; the D is unclear. The ends were cut back, 10 bases at V and 3 bases at J, with 7 bases in the middle. CDR3 length: 11 residues. Germline lookup yields CDR1 ENHRY and CDR2 SYGVKD.

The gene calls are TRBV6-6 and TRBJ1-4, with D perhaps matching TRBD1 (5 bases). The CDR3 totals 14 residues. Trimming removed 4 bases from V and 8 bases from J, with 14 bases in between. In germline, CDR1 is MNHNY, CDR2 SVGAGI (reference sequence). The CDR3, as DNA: TGTGCCAGCAGTTCAAGAGGGTGGGGCGAAAAACTGTTTTTT. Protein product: CASSSRGWGEKLFF.

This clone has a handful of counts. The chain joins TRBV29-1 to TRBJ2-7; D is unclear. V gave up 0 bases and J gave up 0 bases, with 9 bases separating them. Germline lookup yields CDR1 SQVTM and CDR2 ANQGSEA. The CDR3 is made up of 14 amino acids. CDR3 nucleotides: TGCAGCGTTGAAGATCCGGAGCGCTCCTACGAGCAGTACTTC. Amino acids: CSVEDPERSYEQYF.

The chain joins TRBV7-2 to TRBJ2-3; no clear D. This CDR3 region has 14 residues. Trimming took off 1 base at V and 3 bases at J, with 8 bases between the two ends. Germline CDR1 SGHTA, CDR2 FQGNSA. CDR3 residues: CASSLDSLTDTQYF. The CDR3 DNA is TGTGCCAGCAGCTTAGACAGCTTAACAGATACGCAGTATTTT.

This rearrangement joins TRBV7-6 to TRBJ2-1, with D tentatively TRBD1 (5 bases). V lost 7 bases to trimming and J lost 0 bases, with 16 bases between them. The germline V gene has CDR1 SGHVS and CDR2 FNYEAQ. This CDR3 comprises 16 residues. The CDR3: CASTQGRGSSYNEQFF. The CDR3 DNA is TGTGCCAGCACCCAGGGTAGGGGTAGCTCCTACAATGAGCAGTTCTTC.

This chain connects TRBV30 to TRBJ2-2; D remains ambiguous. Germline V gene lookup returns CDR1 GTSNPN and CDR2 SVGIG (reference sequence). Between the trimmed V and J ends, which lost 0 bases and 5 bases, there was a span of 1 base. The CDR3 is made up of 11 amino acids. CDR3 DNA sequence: TGTGCCTGGAGTGTAACCGGGGAGCTGTTTTTT. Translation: CAWSVTGELFF.

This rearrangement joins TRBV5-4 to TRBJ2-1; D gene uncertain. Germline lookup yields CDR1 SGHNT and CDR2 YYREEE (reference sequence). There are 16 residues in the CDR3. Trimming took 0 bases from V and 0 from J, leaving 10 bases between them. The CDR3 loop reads CASSLGHPRSYNEQFF. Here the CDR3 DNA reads TGTGCCAGCAGCTTGGGGCACCCACGCTCCTACAATGAGCAGTTCTTC.

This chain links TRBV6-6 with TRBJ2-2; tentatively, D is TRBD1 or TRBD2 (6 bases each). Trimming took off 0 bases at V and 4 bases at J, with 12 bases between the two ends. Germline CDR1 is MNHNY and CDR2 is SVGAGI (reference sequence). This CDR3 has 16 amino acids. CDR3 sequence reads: CASSYSGGRGTGELFF. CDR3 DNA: TGTGCCAGCAGTTACTCGGGGGGCAGGGGCACCGGGGAGCTGTTTTTT.

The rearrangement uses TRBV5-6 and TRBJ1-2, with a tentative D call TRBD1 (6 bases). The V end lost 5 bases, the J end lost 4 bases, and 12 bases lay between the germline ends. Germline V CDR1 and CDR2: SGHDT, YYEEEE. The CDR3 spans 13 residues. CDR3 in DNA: TGTGCCAGCAGTCCGGACAGAACCTATGGCTACACCTTC. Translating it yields CASSPDRTYGYTF. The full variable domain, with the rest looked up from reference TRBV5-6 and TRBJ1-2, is DAGVTQSPTHLIKTRGQQVTLRCSPKSGHDTVSWYQQALGQGPQFIFQYYEEEERQRGNFPDRFSGHQFPNYSSELNVNALLLGDSALYLCASSPDRTYGYTFGSGTRLTVV.

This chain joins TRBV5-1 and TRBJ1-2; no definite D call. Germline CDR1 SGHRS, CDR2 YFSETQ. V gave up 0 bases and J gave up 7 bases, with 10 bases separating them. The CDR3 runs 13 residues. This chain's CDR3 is CASSLEGRRGYTF. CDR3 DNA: TGCGCCAGCAGCTTGGAAGGGCGCCGTGGCTACACCTTC. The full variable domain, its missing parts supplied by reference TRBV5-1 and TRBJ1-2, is KAGVTQTPRYLIKTRGQQVTLSCSPISGHRSVSWYQQTPGQGLQFLFEYFSETQRNKGNFPGRFSGRQFSNSRSEMNVSTLELGDSALYLCASSLEGRRGYTFGSGTRLTVV.

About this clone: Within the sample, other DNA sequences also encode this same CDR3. CDR3 loop: CASSLGGTDTQYF. In DNA, the CDR3 is TGCGCCAGCAGCTTGGGCGGCACAGATACGCAGTATTTT. The chain has TRBV5-1 and TRBJ2-3; D not resolved. This CDR3 comprises 13 residues. V dropped 0 bases and J dropped 1 base, with 3 bases sitting between them. Germline-derived CDR1 and CDR2 are SGHRS and YFSETQ.

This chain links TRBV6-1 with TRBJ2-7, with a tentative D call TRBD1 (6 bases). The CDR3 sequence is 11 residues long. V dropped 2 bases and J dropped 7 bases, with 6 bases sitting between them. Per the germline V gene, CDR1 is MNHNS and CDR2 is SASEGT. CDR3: CASSEQGEQYF. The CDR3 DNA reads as TGTGCCAGCAGTGAACAGGGGGAGCAGTACTTC.

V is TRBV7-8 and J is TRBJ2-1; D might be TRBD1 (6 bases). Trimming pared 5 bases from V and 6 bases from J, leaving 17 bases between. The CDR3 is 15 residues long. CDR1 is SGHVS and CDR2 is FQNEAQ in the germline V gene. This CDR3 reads CASSQGHTLINEQFF. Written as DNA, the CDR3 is TGTGCCAGCAGCCAGGGGCACACACTTATCAATGAGCAGTTCTTC.

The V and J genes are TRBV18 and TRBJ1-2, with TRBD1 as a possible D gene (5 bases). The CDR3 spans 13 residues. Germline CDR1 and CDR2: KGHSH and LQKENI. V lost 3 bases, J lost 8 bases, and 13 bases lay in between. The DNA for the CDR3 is TGTGCCAGCTCACCGGGACTCGGGGTGGGCTACACCTTC. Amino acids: CASSPGLGVGYTF.

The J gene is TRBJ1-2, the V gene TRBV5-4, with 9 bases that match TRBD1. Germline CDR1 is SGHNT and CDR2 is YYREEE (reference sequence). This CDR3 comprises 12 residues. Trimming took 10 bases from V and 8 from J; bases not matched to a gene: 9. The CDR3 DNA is TGTGCCGGGTCGGGACAGGGCTACGGCTACACCTTC. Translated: CAGSGQGYGYTF.

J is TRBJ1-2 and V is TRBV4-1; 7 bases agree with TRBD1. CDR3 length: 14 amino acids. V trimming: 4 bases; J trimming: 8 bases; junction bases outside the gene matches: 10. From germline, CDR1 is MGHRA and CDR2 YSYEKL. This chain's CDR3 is CASSPSEGARGYTF. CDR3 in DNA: TGCGCCAGCAGCCCAAGTGAGGGGGCTCGGGGCTACACCTTC.

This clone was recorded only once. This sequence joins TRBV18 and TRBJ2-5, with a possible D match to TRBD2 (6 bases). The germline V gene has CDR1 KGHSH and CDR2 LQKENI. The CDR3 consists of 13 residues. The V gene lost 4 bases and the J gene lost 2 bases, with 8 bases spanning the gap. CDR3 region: CASSRDLQETQYF. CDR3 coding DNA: TGTGCCAGCTCACGGGACTTACAAGAGACCCAGTACTTC.

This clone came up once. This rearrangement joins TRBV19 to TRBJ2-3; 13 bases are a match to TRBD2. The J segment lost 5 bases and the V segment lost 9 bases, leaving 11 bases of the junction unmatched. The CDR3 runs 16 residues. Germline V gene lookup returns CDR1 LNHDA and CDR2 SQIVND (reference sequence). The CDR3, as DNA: TGTGCCAGCCGGTCTACTAGCGGGGGGGCCGGAGATACGCAGTATTTT. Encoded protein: CASRSTSGGAGDTQYF.

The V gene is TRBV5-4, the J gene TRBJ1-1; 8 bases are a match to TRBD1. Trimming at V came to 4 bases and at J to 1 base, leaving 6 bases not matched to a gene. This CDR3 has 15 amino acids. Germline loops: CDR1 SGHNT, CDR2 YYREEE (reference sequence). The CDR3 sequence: CASSPDRVRNTEAFF. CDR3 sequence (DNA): TGTGCCAGCAGCCCGGACAGGGTCCGGAACACTGAAGCTTTCTTT.

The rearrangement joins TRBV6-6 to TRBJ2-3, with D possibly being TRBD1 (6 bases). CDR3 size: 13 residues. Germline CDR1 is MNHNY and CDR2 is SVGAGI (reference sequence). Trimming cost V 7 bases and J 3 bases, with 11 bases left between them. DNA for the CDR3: TGTGCCAGCATCGCCAGGGGAACAGATACGCAGTATTTT. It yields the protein CASIARGTDTQYF.